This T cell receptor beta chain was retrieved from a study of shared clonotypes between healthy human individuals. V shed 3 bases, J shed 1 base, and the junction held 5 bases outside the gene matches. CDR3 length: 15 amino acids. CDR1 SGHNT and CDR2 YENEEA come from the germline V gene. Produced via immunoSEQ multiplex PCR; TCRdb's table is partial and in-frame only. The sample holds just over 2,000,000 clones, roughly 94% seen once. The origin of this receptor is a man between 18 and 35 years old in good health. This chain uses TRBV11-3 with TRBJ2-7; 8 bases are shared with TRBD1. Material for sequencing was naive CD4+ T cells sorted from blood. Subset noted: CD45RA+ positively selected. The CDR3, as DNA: TGTGCCAGCAGCTTCGGGACAGGCGCTTCCTACGAGCAGTACTTC. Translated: CASSFGTGASYEQYF.